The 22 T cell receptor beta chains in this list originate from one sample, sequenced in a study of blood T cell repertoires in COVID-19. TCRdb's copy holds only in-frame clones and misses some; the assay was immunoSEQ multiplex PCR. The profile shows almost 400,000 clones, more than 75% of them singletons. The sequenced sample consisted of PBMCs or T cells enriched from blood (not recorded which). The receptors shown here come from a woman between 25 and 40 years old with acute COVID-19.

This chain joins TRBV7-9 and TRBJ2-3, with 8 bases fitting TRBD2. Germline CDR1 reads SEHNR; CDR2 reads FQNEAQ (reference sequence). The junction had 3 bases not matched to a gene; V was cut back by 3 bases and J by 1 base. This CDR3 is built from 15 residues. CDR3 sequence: CASSFEAGGTDTQYF. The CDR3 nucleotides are TGTGCCAGCAGCTTCGAAGCGGGGGGCACAGATACGCAGTATTTT.

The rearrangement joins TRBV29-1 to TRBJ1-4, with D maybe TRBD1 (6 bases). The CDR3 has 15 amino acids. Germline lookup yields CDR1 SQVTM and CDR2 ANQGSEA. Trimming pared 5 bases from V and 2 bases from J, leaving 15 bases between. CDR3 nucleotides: TGCAGCGTTCTGAACAGGGTAGGGACTAATGAAAAACTGTTTTTT. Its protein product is CSVLNRVGTNEKLFF.

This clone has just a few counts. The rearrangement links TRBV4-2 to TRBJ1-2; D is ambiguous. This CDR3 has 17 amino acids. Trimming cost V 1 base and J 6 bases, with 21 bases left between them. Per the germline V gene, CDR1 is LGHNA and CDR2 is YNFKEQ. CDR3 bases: TGTGCCAGCAGCCAAGTACCTCCGAGCGGGCCTAGGGATGGCTACACCTTC. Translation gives CASSQVPPSGPRDGYTF.

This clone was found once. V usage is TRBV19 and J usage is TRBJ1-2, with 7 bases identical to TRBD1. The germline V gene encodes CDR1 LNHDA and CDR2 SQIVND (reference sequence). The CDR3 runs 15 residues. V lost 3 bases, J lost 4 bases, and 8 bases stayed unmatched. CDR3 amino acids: CASSILRDSVYGYTF. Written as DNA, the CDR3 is TGTGCCAGTAGTATTCTTAGGGACAGCGTCTATGGCTACACCTTC. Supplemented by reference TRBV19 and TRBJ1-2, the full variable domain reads DGGITQSPKYLFRKEGQNVTLSCEQNLNHDAMYWYRQDPGQGLRLIYYSQIVNDFQKGDIAEGYSVSREKKESFPLTVTSAQKNPTAFYLCASSILRDSVYGYTFGSGTRLTVV.

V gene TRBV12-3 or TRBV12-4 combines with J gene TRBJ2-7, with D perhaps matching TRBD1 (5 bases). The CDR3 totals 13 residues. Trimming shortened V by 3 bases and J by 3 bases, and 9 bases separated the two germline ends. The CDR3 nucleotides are TGTGCCAGCAGTTTGCACCAGGGCTACGAGCAGTACTTC. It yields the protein CASSLHQGYEQYF.

CDR3 DNA sequence: TGTGCCTGGAGTGTGGGGACAGGGAATCAGCCCCAGCATTTT. Its translation: CAWSVGTGNQPQHF. The chain links TRBV30 to TRBJ1-5; TRBD1 aligns across 9 bases. CDR1 is GTSNPN and CDR2 is SVGIG in the germline V gene (reference sequence). The ends lost 0 bases at V and 4 bases at J; junction bases unmatched: 1. The CDR3 runs to 14 residues.

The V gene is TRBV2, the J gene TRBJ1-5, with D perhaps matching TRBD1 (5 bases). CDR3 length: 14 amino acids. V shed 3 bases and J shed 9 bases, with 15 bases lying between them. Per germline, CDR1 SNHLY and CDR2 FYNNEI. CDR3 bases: TGTGCCAGCAGTGAGTCTTCAGGGTTGACGCCCCAGCATTTT. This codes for CASSESSGLTPQHF.

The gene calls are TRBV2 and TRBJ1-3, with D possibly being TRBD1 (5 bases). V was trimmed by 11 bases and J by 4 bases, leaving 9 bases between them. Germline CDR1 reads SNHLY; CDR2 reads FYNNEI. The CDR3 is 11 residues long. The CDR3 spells CASWGGNTIYF. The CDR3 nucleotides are TGTGCCTCATGGGGCGGAAACACCATATATTTT.

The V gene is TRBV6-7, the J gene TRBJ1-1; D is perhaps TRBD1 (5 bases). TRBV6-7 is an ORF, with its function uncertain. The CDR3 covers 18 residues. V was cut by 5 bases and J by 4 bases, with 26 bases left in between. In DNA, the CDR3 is TGTGCCAGCAGTGCACAACTGGGGCAGGTAGATCGTGGCACTGAAGCTTTCTTT. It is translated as CASSAQLGQVDRGTEAFF.

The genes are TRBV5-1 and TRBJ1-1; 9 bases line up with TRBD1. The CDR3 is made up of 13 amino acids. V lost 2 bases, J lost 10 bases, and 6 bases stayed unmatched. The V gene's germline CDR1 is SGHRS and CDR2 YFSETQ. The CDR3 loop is CASSFEQGAAAFF. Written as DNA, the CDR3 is TGCGCCAGCAGCTTCGAACAGGGGGCAGCAGCTTTCTTT.

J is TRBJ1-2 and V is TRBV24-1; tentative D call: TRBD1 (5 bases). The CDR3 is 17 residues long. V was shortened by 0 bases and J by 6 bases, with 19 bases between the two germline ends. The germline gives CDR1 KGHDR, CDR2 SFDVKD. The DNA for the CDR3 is TGTGCCACCAGTGATTTGGGTGGCAGCGGGGGAGCGGATGGCTACACCTTC. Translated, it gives CATSDLGGSGGADGYTF.

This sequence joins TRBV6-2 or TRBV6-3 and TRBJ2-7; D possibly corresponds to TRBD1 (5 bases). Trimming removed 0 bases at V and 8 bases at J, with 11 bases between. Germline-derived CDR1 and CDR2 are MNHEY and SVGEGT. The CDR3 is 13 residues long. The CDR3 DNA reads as TGTGCCAGCAGTTACTCGACCAGGGCACAGCAGTACTTC. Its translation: CASSYSTRAQQYF.

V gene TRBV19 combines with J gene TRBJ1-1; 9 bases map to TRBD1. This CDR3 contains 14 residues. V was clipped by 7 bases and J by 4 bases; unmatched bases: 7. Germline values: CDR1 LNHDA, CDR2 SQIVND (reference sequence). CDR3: CASKGGQGSTEAFF. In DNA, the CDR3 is TGTGCCAGTAAGGGGGGACAGGGCTCCACTGAAGCTTTCTTT.

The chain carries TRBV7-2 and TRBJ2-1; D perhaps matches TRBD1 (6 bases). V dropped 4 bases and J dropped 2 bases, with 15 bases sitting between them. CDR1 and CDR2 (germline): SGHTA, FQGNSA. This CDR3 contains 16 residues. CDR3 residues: CASSSVDRKAYNEQFF. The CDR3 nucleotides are TGTGCCAGCAGCTCCGTCGACAGGAAGGCCTACAATGAGCAGTTCTTC.

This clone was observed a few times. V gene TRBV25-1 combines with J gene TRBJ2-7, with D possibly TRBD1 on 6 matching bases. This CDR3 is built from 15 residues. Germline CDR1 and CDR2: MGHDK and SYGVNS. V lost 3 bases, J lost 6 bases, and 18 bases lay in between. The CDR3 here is CASSDLGQGYPEQYF. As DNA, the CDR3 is TGTGCCAGCAGTGATCTTGGGCAGGGGTACCCCGAGCAGTACTTC.

The DNA for the CDR3 is TGTGCCAGCAGCGTGGGACAGGGTACCTACGAGCAGTACTTC. This sequence encodes CASSVGQGTYEQYF. The rearrangement joins TRBV7-2 to TRBJ2-7, with 9 positions matching TRBD1. CDR1 SGHTA and CDR2 FQGNSA come from the germline V gene. The CDR3 length is 14 residues. Unmatched junction bases numbered 4, after V lost 5 bases and J lost 2 bases.

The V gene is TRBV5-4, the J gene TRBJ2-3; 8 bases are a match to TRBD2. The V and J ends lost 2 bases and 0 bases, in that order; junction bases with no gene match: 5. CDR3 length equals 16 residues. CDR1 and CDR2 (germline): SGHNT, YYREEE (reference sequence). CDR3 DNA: TGTGCCAGCAGCTTCACACGGGGGGGTAGCACAGATACGCAGTATTTT. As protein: CASSFTRGGSTDTQYF.

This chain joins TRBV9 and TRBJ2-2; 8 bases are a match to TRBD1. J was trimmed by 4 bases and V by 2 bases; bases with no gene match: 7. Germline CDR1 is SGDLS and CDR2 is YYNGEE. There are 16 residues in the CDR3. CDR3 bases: TGTGCCAGCAGCGTTAGTCCAGGGGGCGGCACCGGGGAGCTGTTTTTT. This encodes CASSVSPGGGTGELFF. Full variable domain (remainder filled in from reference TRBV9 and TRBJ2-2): DSGVTQTPKHLITATGQRVTLRCSPRSGDLSVYWYQQSLDQGLQFLIQYYNGEERAKGNILERFSAQQFPDLHSELNLSSLELGDSALYFCASSVSPGGGTGELFFGEGSRLTVL.

The CDR3: CASSPQISTGVREQYF. The CDR3 DNA sequence: TGTGCCAGCAGCCCCCAAATAAGCACAGGGGTGCGGGAGCAGTACTTC. The rearrangement uses TRBV4-2 and TRBJ2-7; 7 positions agree with TRBD1. Germline V gives CDR1 LGHNA, CDR2 YNFKEQ. The CDR3 loop spans 16 amino acids. V lost 4 bases to trimming and J lost 7 bases; unmatched junction nucleotides: 16.

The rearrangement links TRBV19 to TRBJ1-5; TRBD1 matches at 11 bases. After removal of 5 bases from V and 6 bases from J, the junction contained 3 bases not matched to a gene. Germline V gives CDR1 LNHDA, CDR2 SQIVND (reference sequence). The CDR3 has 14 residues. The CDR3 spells CASSVGQGGQPQHF. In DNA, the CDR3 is TGTGCCAGTAGTGTGGGACAGGGGGGTCAGCCCCAGCATTTT.

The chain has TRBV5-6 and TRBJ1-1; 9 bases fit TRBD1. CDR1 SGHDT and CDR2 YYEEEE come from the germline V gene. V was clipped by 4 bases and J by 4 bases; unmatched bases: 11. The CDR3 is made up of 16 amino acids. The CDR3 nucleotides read TGTGCCAGCAGCCAGAAACAGACAGGGGGTTCCACTGAAGCTTTCTTT. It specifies CASSQKQTGGSTEAFF.

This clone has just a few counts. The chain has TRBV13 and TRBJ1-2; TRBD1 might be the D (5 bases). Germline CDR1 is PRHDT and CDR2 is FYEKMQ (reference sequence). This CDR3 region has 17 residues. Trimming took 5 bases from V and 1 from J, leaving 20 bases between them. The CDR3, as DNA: TGTGCCAGCAGCCCCCTCCAGGGTACGGGTGATAACTATGGCTACACCTTC. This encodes CASSPLQGTGDNYGYTF.